The 12 T cell receptor beta chains below come from one sample, sequenced in a study of T cell responses to AZD1222 COVID-19 vaccine. Measured with immunoSEQ multiplex PCR; TCRdb has only the in-frame clones, and not every one. Among around 130,000 clones listed, 92% were seen once. The specimen comprised peripheral blood, sampled 28 days after the second AZD1222 dose. All receptors derive from an adult who received the AZD1222 COVID-19 vaccine.

CDR3: CASSVGTGRDYGYTF. Written as DNA, the CDR3 is TGTGCCAGCAGCGTCGGGACAGGGCGCGACTATGGCTACACCTTC. The chain recombines TRBV27 with TRBJ1-2; 9 bases are shared with TRBD1. From germline, CDR1 is MNHEY and CDR2 SMNVEV (reference sequence). The V segment lost 6 bases and the J segment 3 bases; nucleotides outside the gene matches: 8. The CDR3 is 15 amino acids.

The chain links TRBV15 to TRBJ1-6; D not resolved. There are 15 residues in the CDR3. Trimming cost V 0 bases and J 6 bases, with 9 bases left between them. Germline CDR1 LNHNV, CDR2 YYDKDF (reference sequence). Here the CDR3 reads CATSRDSPPNSPLHF. Written as DNA, the CDR3 is TGTGCCACCAGCAGAGATTCCCCTCCTAATTCACCCCTCCACTTT.

This clone was recorded a few times. The chain joins TRBV19 to TRBJ2-1, with D possibly matching TRBD1 (7 bases). CDR1 and CDR2 from the germline V gene are LNHDA and SQIVND (reference sequence). The V and J ends lost 7 bases and 2 bases respectively, with 21 bases between them. The CDR3 spans 17 residues. CDR3 in amino acids: CASTQGVEGTPYNEQFF. The CDR3 nucleotides are TGTGCCAGTACCCAGGGGGTGGAGGGGACCCCCTACAATGAGCAGTTCTTC.

The V gene is TRBV7-9, the J gene TRBJ1-6; weak D call: TRBD1 (5 bases). CDR1 and CDR2 from the germline V gene are SEHNR and FQNEAQ (reference sequence). This CDR3 is built from 15 residues. V was clipped by 1 base and J by 10 bases, with 14 bases between them. Here the CDR3 reads CASSLVMGGGSPLHF. The CDR3 region has the DNA TGTGCCAGCAGCTTAGTCATGGGGGGGGGATCACCCCTCCACTTT.

V is TRBV7-3 and J is TRBJ1-1, with unresolved D. The CDR3 covers 12 residues. Germline-derived CDR1 and CDR2 are SGHTA and FQGTGA. Trimming pared 5 bases from V and 5 bases from J, leaving 9 bases between. CDR3 loop: CASSHPGTEAFF. CDR3 nucleotides: TGTGCCAGCAGCCACCCAGGTACTGAAGCTTTCTTT.

The chain joins TRBV29-1 to TRBJ2-5; no definite D call. Per the germline V gene, CDR1 is SQVTM and CDR2 is ANQGSEA. Trimming took 1 base from V and 2 from J, leaving 8 bases between them. There are 13 residues in the CDR3. The CDR3 spells CSVEGQLQETQYF. CDR3 in DNA: TGCAGCGTTGAAGGGCAGCTACAAGAGACCCAGTACTTC. Combining the CDR3 with reference TRBV29-1 and TRBJ2-5 gives the whole variable domain SAVISQKPSRDICQRGTSLTIQCQVDSQVTMMFWYRQQPGQSLTLIATANQGSEATYESGFVIDKFPISRPNLTFSTLTVSNMSPEDSSIYLCSVEGQLQETQYFGPGTRLLVL.

The J gene is TRBJ1-6, the V gene TRBV7-8, with D unresolved. V was trimmed by 3 bases and J by 5 bases, leaving 14 bases between them. The CDR3 has 16 residues. Germline CDR1 and CDR2: SGHVS and FQNEAQ. CDR3 in DNA: TGTGCCAGCAGCTTGGCCGTGGGCACCAATAATTCACCCCTCCACTTT. Amino acid sequence: CASSLAVGTNNSPLHF.

This chain connects TRBV27 to TRBJ2-1, with D unresolved. The CDR3 spans 12 residues. In germline, CDR1 is MNHEY, CDR2 SMNVEV (reference sequence). Trimming shortened V by 5 bases and J by 9 bases, and 11 bases separated the two germline ends. The CDR3 nucleotides are TGTGCCAGCAGTCTGTTCGCCGGTGAGCAGTTCTTC. Its translation is CASSLFAGEQFF.

The V call is TRBV28, the J call TRBJ2-7, with D possibly TRBD2 on 6 matching bases. The ends were cut back, 8 bases at V and 6 bases at J, with 17 bases in the middle. CDR1 MDHEN and CDR2 SYDVKM come from the germline V gene. CDR3 length: 13 amino acids. In DNA form, the CDR3 reads TGTGCCAGCGGAGGGACTCCGCCAGTCGAGCAGTACTTC. As protein: CASGGTPPVEQYF.

This clone was picked up one time. The J gene is TRBJ1-5, the V gene TRBV5-1, with TRBD1 matching 9 bases. The CDR3 covers 13 residues. With V trimmed by 4 bases and J by 6 bases, 2 bases remained unmatched. The V gene's germline CDR1 is SGHRS and CDR2 YFSETQ. CDR3 nucleotide sequence: TGCGCCAGCAGCCCGGGACAGGGTCAGCCCCAGCATTTT. Protein sequence: CASSPGQGQPQHF.

The chain recombines TRBV28 with TRBJ1-5; D ambiguous. V lost 0 bases to trimming and J lost 1 base, with 13 bases between them. Germline CDR1 is MDHEN and CDR2 is SYDVKM. The length of the CDR3 is 17 residues. CDR3: CASSLWRQTKSNQPQHF. As DNA, the CDR3 is TGTGCCAGCAGTTTATGGCGTCAGACTAAGAGCAATCAGCCCCAGCATTTT.

The CDR3 loop is CSASSGTGDYEQYF. CDR3 nucleotides: TGCAGTGCTAGTTCTGGGACAGGGGACTACGAGCAGTACTTC. The chain links TRBV20-1 to TRBJ2-7; TRBD1 matches at 10 bases. CDR3 length: 14 amino acids. Germline loops: CDR1 DFQATT, CDR2 SNEGSKA (reference sequence). Germline trimming cut 3 bases from V and 3 bases from J; bases unmatched to any gene: 5.